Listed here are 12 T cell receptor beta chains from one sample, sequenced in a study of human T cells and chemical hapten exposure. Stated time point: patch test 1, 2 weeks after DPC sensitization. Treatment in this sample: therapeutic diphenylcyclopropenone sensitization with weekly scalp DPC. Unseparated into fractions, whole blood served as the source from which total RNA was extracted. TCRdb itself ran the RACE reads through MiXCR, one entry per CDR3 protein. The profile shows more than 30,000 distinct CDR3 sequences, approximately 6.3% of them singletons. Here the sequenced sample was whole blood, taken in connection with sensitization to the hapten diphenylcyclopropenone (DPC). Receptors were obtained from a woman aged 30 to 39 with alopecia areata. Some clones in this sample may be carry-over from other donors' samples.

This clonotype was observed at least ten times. CDR3 DNA sequence: TGTGCCAGCAGTTTATCGTCCTCCGCCCATAGCTCCTACAATGAGCAGTTCTTC. Translated, it gives CASSLSSSAHSSYNEQFF. This chain links TRBV27 with TRBJ2-1; D gene unclear. The germline gives CDR1 MNHEY, CDR2 SMNVEV (reference sequence). The CDR3 is made up of 18 amino acids. Trimming pared 0 bases from V and 0 bases from J, leaving 15 bases between.

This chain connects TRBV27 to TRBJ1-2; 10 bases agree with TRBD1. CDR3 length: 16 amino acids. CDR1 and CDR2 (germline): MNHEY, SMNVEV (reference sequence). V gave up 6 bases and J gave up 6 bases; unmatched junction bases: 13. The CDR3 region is CASRPDRGVKMDGYTF. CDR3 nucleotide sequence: TGTGCCAGCAGGCCGGACAGGGGGGTAAAGATGGATGGCTACACCTTC.

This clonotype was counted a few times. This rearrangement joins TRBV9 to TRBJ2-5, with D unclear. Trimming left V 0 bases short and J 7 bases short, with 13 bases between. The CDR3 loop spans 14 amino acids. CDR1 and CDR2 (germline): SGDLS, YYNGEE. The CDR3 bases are TGTGCCAGCAGCGTAGAGGGCCAGAGAGGGACCCAGTACTTC. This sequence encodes CASSVEGQRGTQYF.

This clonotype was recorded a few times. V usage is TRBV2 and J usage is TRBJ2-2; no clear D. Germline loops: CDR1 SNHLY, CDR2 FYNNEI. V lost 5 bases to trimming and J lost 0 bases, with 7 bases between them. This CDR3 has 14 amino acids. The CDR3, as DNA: TGTGCCAGCAGTCGAGCCCCGAACACCGGGGAGCTGTTTTTT. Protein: CASSRAPNTGELFF.

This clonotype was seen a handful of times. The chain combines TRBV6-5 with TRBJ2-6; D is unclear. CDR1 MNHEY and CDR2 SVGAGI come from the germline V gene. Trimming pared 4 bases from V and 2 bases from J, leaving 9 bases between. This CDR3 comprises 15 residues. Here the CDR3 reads CASSSLGTGANVLTF. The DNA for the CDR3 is TGTGCCAGCAGTTCTTTGGGGACTGGGGCCAACGTCCTGACTTTC.

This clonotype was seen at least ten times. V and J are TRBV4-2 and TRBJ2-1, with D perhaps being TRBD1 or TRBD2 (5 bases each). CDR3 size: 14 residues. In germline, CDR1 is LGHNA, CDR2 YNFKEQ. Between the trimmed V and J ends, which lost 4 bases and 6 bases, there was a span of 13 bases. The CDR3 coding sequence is TGTGCCAGCAGCCCTCCGGGGCGAGTCAATGAGCAGTTCTTC. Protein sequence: CASSPPGRVNEQFF.

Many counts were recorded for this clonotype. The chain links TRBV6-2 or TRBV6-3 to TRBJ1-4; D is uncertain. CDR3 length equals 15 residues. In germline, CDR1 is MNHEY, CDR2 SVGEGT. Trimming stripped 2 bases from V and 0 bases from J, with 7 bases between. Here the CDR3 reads CASSYAGSTNEKLFF. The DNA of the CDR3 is TGTGCCAGCAGTTACGCGGGATCAACTAATGAAAAACTGTTTTTT.

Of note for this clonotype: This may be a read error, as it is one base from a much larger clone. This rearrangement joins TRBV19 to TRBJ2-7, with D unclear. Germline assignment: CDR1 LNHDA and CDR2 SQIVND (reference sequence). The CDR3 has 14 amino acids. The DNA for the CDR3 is TGTGCCAGTAGTCCGATCGTCGCCTCCTACGGGCAGTACTTC. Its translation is CASSPIVASYGQYF.

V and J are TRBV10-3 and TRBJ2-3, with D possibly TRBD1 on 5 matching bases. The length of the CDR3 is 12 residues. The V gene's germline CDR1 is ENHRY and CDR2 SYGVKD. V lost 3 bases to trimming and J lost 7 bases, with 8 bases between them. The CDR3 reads CAISDRENTQYF. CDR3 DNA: TGTGCCATCAGTGACAGGGAAAATACGCAGTATTTT.

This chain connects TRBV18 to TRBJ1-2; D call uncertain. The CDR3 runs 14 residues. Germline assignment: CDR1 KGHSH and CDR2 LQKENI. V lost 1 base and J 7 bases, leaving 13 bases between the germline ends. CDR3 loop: CASSPQSREGGYTF. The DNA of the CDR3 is TGTGCCAGCTCACCACAATCTCGCGAGGGTGGCTACACCTTC. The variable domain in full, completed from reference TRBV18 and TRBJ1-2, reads NAGVMQNPRHLVRRRGQEARLRCSPMKGHSHVYWYRQLPEEGLKFMVYLQKENIIDESGMPKERFSAEFPKEGPSILRIQQVVRGDSAAYFCASSPQSREGGYTFGSGTRLTVV.

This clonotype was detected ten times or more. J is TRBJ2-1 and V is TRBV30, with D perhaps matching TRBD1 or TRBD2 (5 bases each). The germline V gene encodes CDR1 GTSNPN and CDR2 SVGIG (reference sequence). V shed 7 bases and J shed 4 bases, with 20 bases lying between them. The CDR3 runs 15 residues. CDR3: CAYRGSQKFYNEQFF. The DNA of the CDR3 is TGTGCCTACCGGGGCTCCCAGAAGTTTTACAATGAGCAGTTCTTC.

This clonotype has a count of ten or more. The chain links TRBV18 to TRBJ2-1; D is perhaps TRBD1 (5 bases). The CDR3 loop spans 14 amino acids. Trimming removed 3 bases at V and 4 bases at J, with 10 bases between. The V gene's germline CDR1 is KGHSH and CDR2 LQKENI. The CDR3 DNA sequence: TGTGCCAGCTCACCCGAGAGACAGTACAATGAGCAGTTCTTC. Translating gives CASSPERQYNEQFF.